This TCR beta chain originates from a study of blood T cell repertoires in COVID-19 (dated by TCRdb to the early 2020s). For context, the study as a whole: Samples from collaborators originated in the United States, Italy and Spain and spanned both the acute and convalescent phases of COVID-19. Sample metadata almost always included a de-identified subject ID, COVID-19 status, age in years and sex. The samples were drawn from two sources: the first 160 participants of the ongoing ImmuneRACE study, and 950 to 1,500 subjects contributed by 6 global collaborators. HLA class I and class II types, where available, came from metadata supplied by the sample provider rather than from assay-based typing. Subjects who had been exposed to COVID-19, were actively infected with it, or had recovered from it provided the deeply sampled blood TCRbeta repertoires that made up the dataset. A freely available public database, intended as a resource for researchers studying the immune response to SARS-CoV-2, is where the repertoires were released. The prospective study material was composed of cDNA or gDNA derived from T cells, B-cell-depleted T cells, or PBMCs.

In the prospective study, participants were about 18 to 100 years old, resided in 24 geographic areas of the United States, and were enrolled through a virtual design. In the prospective study, participants were assigned to cohorts based on the clinical history participants reported in a screening survey and a study questionnaire. Exposed participants had been in contact, within 2 weeks of entering the study, with a person who had a PCR-confirmed or clinician-diagnosed case of COVID-19. Each participant in the prospective study had whole blood, serum and a nasopharyngeal or oropharyngeal swab collected by mobile phlebotomists. Additional blood draws and questionnaires over a roughly two-month period could optionally be provided by prospective study participants. Prospective study blood samples were shipped either frozen or at room temperature before DNA extraction. General study outcomes and caveats: The amount of clinical and demographic metadata varied by source and participant and was provided uncurated.

Via the germline V gene, CDR1 is SGHVS and CDR2 FNYEAQ. The CDR3 numbers 16 residues from cysteine through phenylalanine. The DNA shown is the 48-base CDR3, in frame from base 1. Between the V and J ends, shortened by 1 base and 5 bases respectively, the junction contains 18 bases. Note on this clone: Its antigen has not been determined. The input lacks base qualities; no much larger clone sits a single base away.

TCRbeta CDR3 regions were amplified from genomic DNA using the immunoSEQ Assay, a bias-controlled multiplex PCR. The study's processing was this. Nucleated cell counts per sample were estimated from amplification of reference gene primers within the assay. To quantify the absolute abundance of each unique TCRbeta CDR3 rearrangement, sequence reads were collapsed and filtered. Productive Simpson clonality was computed per sample as the square root of Simpson's diversity index over productive rearrangements. The table was pulled from immuneACCESS by TCRdb, which kept in-frame rearrangements only. Such tables lose some clones; where checked, under half of the loss comes from unresolved V genes, and the rest has no known cause. V, J and clone size are taken as reported in that table, and D and trimming were inferred from the DNA itself. This sample has 200,000 to 250,000 clones in its table, and 83% of those were observed once. The biggest ten clones account for 3% to 4.5% of the sample.

The sample consisted of PBMCs or T cells enriched from blood (not recorded which). The chain couples TRBV7-6 to TRBJ2-7; matching of 5 bases hints at TRBD1 as the D gene. The source is a woman aged 40 to 55 who had been exposed to COVID-19. The sequence in DNA is TGTGCCAGCAGCTTAGGCCAAACAGGTTCCTGGGACGAGCAGTACTTC. Translated, it reads CASSLGQTGSWDEQYF.